Detailed here is one T cell receptor (beta chain). A read error may account for a junction end that differs from germline. This sample is drawn from a study of control samples from healthy donors and cancer patients. The CDR3 spans 11 residues. Germline loops: CDR1 GTSNPN, CDR2 SVGIG (reference sequence). Only in-frame clones appear in the TCRdb table, and some are missing; sequencing was by immunoSEQ multiplex PCR. The sample lists 150,000 or so clones, around 90% occurring once. The source of this sequence is a man aged 18 to 30 in good health. Sequences were obtained from blood. The V call is TRBV30, the J call TRBJ1-1; D is uncertain. The CDR3 region is CAWSPNSEAFF. The DNA for the CDR3 is TGTGCCTGGAGCCCCAACAGTGAAGCTTTCTTT.